Shown below are 2 T cell receptor beta chains from a single sample sequenced in a study of neurological immune-mediated disorders. TCRdb reprocessed the 5' RACE reads via MiXCR and lists one record per CDR3 protein. Here the sample spans around 70,000 distinct CDR3 sequences, 4% to 6% being singletons. The sequencing input was PBMCs. These receptors were collected from a man younger than 35 with multiple sclerosis.

Note on this clonotype: Germline and junction disagree at one end, which may indicate a read error. The chain joins TRBV30 to TRBJ1-6; D is possibly TRBD1 (5 bases). This CDR3 has 12 amino acids. From germline, CDR1 is GTSNPN and CDR2 SVGIG (reference sequence). The CDR3 loop reads CAWTGINSPLNF. The DNA of the CDR3 is TGTGCCTGGACAGGGATCAATTCACCCCTCAACTTT.

In its sample, this clonotype was seen many times. V and J are TRBV29-1 and TRBJ2-7; TRBD1 matches at 8 bases. V was clipped by 7 bases and J by 4 bases; unmatched bases: 6. The CDR3 is made up of 12 amino acids. The germline gives CDR1 SQVTM, CDR2 ANQGSEA. DNA of the CDR3: TGCAGCGCCAAACGGGACAGGTACGAGCAGTACTTC. Translation: CSAKRDRYEQYF.